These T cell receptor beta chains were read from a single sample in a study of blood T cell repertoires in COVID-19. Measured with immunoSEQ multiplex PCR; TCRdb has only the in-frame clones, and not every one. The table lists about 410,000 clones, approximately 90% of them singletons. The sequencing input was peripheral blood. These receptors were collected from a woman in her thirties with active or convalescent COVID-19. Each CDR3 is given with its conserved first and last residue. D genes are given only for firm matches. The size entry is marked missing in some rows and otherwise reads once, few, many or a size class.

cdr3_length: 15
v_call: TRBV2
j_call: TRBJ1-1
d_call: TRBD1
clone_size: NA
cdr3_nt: TGTGCCAGCAGGGGATCGACAGGGGTGGGCACTGAGGCTTTCTTT
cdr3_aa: CASRGSTGVGTEAFF

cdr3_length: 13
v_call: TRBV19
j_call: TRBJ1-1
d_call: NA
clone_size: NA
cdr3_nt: TGTGCCAGTAGTCTTACGGTGAACACTGAAGCTTTCTTT
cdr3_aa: CASSLTVNTEAFF

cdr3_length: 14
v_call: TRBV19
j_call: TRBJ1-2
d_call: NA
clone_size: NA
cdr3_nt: TGTGCCAGTAGTACCCCGGCACAGGGTATGGGCTACACCTTC
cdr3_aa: CASSTPAQGMGYTF

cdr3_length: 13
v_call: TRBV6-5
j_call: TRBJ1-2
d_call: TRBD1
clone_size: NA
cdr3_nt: TGTGCCACCATGCTTGACAGGGACTATGGCTACACCTTC
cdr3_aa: CATMLDRDYGYTF

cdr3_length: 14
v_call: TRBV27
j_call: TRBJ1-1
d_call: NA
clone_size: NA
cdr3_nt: TGTGCCAGCTCCTCGGGGAGGCGGAACACTGAAGCTTTCTTT
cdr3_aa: CASSSGRRNTEAFF

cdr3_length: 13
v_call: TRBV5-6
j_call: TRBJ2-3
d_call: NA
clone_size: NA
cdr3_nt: TGTGCCAGCAGCTTTCCCGCGGTAGATACGCAGTATTTT
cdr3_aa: CASSFPAVDTQYF

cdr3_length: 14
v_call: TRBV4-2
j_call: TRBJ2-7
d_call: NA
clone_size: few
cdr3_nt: TGTGCCAGCAGCCAAGATGCGTCGCCGGACGAGCAGTACTTC
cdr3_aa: CASSQDASPDEQYF

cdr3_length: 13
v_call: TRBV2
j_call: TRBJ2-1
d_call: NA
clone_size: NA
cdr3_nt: TGTGCCAGCAGTGAAGGGGCCGGGGATGAGCAGTTCTTC
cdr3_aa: CASSEGAGDEQFF

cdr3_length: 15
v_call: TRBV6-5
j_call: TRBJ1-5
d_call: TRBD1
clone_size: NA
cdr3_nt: TGTGCCAGCAGGCCCGACAGGGCCCAGCATGGGACCCAGCATTTT
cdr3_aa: CASRPDRAQHGTQHF

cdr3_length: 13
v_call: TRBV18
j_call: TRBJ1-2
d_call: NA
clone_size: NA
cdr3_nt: TGTGCCAGCTCACCCCGGGATAGAGGTGGCTACACCTTC
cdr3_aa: CASSPRDRGGYTF

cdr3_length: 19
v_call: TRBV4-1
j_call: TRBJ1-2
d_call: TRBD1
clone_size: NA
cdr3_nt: TGCGCCAGCAGCCTGGGGACAGGGGAGTATGGGATTAACTCCTATGGCTACACCTTC
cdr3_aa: CASSLGTGEYGINSYGYTF

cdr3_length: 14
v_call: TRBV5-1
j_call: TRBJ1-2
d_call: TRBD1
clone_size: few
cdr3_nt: TGCGCCAGCAGCTCGGGACAGCATAACTATGGCTACACCTTC
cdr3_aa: CASSSGQHNYGYTF

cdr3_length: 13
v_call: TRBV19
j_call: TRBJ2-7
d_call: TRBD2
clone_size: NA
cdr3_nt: TGTGCCAGTAAAGGGACTACGGGTATCGAGCAGTACTTC
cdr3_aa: CASKGTTGIEQYF

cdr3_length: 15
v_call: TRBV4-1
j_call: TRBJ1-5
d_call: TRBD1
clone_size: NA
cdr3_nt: TGCGCCAGCAGCCGAGGGGACAGGGATGGTCAGCCCCAGCATTTT
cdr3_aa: CASSRGDRDGQPQHF

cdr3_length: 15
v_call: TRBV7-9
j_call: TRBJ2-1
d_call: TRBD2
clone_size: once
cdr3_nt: TGTGCCAGCACCACCGGGACTAATCGTCTGGTTGAGCAGTTCTTC
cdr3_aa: CASTTGTNRLVEQFF

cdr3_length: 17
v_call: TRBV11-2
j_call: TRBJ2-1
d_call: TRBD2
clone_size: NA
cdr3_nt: TGTGCCAGCAGCGCGACTAGCGGGGGCCCCTCCTACAATGAGCAGTTCTTC
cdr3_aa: CASSATSGGPSYNEQFF

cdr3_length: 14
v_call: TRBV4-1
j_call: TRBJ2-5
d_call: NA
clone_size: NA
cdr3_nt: TGCGCCAGCAGCCAAGATAGGGGGTGGGAGACCCAGTACTTC
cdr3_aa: CASSQDRGWETQYF

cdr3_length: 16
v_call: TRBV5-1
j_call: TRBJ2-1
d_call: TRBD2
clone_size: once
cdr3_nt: TGCGCCAGCAGCTTGCAAACTAGCGGGTCTTATGTTGAGCAGTTCTTC
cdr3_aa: CASSLQTSGSYVEQFF

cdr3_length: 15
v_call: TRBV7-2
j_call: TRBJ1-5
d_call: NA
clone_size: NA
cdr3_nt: TGTGCCAGCAGACCCCAGCCCGGGAGCAATCAGCCCCAGCATTTT
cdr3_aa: CASRPQPGSNQPQHF

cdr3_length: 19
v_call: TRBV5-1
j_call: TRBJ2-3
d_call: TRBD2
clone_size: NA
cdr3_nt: TGCGCCAGCAGCCCGAGTGGGACTAGCGGGTCTACTAGCACAGATACGCAGTATTTT
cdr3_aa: CASSPSGTSGSTSTDTQYF

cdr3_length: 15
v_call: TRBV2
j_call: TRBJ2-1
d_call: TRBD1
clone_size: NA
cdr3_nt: TGTGCCAGCAGTGTGACAGGGCCTTTTGGGAATGAGCAGTTCTTC
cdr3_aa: CASSVTGPFGNEQFF

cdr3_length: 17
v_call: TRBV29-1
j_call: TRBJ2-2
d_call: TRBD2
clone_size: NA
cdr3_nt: TGCAGCGTTCCGGGACTAGCGGGGGAGACGAACACCGGGGAGCTGTTTTTT
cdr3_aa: CSVPGLAGETNTGELFF

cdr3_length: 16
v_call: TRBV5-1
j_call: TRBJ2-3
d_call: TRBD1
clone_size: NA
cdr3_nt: TGCGCCAGCAGCTTGGTTTGGACAGGGGGCACAGATACGCAGTATTTT
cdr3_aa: CASSLVWTGGTDTQYF

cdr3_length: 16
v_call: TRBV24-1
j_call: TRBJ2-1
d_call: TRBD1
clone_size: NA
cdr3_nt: TGTGCCACCAGTCCTCCAGGACAGGGGTTAATGAATGAGCAGTTCTTC
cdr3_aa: CATSPPGQGLMNEQFF

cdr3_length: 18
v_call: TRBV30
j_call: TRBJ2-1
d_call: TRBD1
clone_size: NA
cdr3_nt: TGTGCCTGGAGTGGGACAGGGGGATTTGGTGGTCCCTACAATGAGCAGTTCTTC
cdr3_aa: CAWSGTGGFGGPYNEQFF

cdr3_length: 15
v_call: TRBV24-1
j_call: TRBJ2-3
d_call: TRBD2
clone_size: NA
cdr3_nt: TGTGCCACCTCGGTCGGACTAGCGGGGACAGATACGCAGTATTTT
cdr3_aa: CATSVGLAGTDTQYF

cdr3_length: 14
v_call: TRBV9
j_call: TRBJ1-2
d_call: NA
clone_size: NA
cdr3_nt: TGTGCCAGCAGCGTACCGGACAGCCCCTATGGCTACACCTTC
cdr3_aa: CASSVPDSPYGYTF

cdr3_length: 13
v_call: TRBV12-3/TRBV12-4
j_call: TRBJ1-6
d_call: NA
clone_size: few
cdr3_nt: TGTGCCAGCAGTTTGTACAGGGACTCACCCCTCCACTTT
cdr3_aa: CASSLYRDSPLHF

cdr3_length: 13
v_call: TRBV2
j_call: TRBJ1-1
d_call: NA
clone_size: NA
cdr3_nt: TGTGCCAGCAGATATCAGGGGACGGCTGAAGCTTTCTTT
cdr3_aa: CASRYQGTAEAFF

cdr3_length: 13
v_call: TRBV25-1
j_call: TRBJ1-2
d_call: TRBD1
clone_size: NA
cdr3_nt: TGTGCCAGCAGGAAAACAGGGGTTGTCGGCTACACCTTC
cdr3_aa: CASRKTGVVGYTF

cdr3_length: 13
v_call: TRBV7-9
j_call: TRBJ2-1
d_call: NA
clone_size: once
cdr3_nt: TGTGCCAGCAGCTTAGGGGTAGGGGATGAGCAGTTCTTC
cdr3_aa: CASSLGVGDEQFF

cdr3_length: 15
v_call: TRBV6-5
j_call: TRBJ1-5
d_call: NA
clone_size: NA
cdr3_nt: TGTGCCAGCAGTTACTCGGGGAGTAGCAATCAGCCCCAGCATTTT
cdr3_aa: CASSYSGSSNQPQHF

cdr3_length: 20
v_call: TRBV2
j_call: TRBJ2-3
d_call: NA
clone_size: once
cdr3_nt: TGTGCCAGCAGTGAAATCCGGGCTTGGCCCAGCAGGACTAACACAGATACGCAGTATTTT
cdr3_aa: CASSEIRAWPSRTNTDTQYF

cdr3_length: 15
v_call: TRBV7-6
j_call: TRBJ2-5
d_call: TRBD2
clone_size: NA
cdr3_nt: TGTGCCAGCAGCAGGACTAGCGGGAGCCAAGAGACCCAGTACTTC
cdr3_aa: CASSRTSGSQETQYF

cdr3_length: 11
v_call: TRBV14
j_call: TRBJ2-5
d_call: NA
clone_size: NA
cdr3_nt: TGTGCCAGCAGTACAGGGCAGACCCAGTACTTC
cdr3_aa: CASSTGQTQYF

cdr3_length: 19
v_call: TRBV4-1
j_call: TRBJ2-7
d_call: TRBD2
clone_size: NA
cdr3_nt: TGCGCCAGCAGCGCCAGAACTAGCGGGGGAACTACGGTCCCCTACGAGCAGTACTTC
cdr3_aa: CASSARTSGGTTVPYEQYF

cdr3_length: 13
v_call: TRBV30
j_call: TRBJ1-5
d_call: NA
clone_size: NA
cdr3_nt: TGTGCCTGGAGTCGCGAATGGAATCAGCCCCAGCATTTT
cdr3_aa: CAWSREWNQPQHF

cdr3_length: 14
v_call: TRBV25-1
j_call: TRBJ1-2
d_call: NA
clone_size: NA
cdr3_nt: TGTGCCAGCAGTGAATCTCGGGGAAGCTATGGCTACACCTTC
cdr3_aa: CASSESRGSYGYTF

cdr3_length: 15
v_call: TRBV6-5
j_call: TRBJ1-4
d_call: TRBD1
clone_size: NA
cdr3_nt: TGTGCCAGCAGTCACCGACAGGGCCAGAATGAAAAACTGTTTTTT
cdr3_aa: CASSHRQGQNEKLFF

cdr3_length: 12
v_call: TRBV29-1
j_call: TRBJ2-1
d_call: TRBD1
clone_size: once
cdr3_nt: TGCAGCGTTGTACAGGGGGATATATCGCAGTTCTTC
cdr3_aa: CSVVQGDISQFF

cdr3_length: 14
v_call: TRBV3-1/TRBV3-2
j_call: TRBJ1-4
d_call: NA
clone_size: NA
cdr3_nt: TGTGCCAGCAGCCAAAGGGGGACTAATGAAAAACTGTTTTTT
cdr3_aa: CASSQRGTNEKLFF